Below, one TCR beta chain is given with its context. What antigen it recognizes has not been identified. No qualities accompany the bases; no much larger clone lies one base away. The data stem from a study of pediatric ulcerative colitis (dated 2019 in TCRdb). Looking at the study overall: Pancolitis was present in roughly 7 ulcerative colitis patients and left-sided colitis in two, and histology consistent with ulcerative colitis was found in all of these patients. From under ten newly diagnosed, treatment-naive pediatric ulcerative colitis patients and a few non-IBD control children, paired blood and rectal samples were collected. By Pediatric Ulcerative Colitis Activity Index, mild disease was classified in two patients, moderate disease in four and acute severe colitis in three.

Using the immunoSEQ TRB Survey service, rearranged CDR3 beta regions were amplified from genomic DNA with multiplex V and J primers. To keep sequencing depth the same across samples, survey-level depth of up to 500,000 reads per sample was applied. Libraries were purified, pooled and sequenced on Illumina technology. On the study's bioinformatics: immunoSEQ online tools were used for productive clonality, sample overlap, pairwise scatters, CDR3 beta length, V/D/J gene usage and productiveness. Alongside Shannon and Simpson indices, calculated diversity was computed as the number of unique rearrangements divided by total templates, multiplied by 100. For principal component analysis, Z-score normalized data were analyzed with the R prcomp function and the ggbiplot package. Morisita's index was used to quantify the clonal overlap between blood and rectum within each subject. TCRdb took over this immuneACCESS table, retaining in-frame rearrangements with V and J assigned. Such tables are incomplete; in checked studies, under half of the missing clones stem from an unresolved V gene, and the remainder is unexplained. V and J calls plus clone size are reproduced from that table; the DNA served to infer D and trimming. This sample is represented by fewer than 30,000 clones; approximately 71% of them were singletons. Around 7.8% of the sample goes to the ten largest clones.

One to two pinch biopsies were taken from the rectum for research during colonoscopy. Ulcerative colitis patients had received no immunosuppressive medication before the diagnostic colonoscopy. Rectal biopsies were digested with proteinase K before DNA isolation. The Wizard kit (Promega) was used to extract genomic DNA from the blood and intestinal samples. The germline V and J ends show losses of 5 bases and 2 bases respectively, and no gene match explains 9 bases of the junction. The CDR3 numbers 16 residues from cysteine through phenylalanine. Kept here is only the CDR3 DNA, which spans 48 bases and is read in frame from base 1. The germline V gene encodes CDR1 LNHDA and CDR2 SQIVND (reference sequence). Results and caveats for the whole study, not just this receptor: Compared with controls, ulcerative colitis patients showed significantly higher autologous blood-rectal clonal overlap, a finding that suggests increased T cell trafficking to inflamed tissue. T cells from blood may have been included in the rectal pinch biopsies, particularly in patients with overt colitis. With only four individuals, the healthy control group was small. Rectal repertoire features separated controls, mild-moderate and acute severe colitis patients; acute severe colitis showed reduced rectal diversity due to clonal expansions. A couple of rectal CDR3 clonotypes were present in all ulcerative colitis patients and in none of the controls. Because repertoires came from total lymphocyte DNA, patterns in rare subsets such as regulatory T cells may not be reflected. A couple of patients' blood samples yielded substantially fewer templates for technical reasons and were excluded from blood-rectal overlap analysis.

Sequencing was carried out using gut tissue. The rearrangement joined TRBV19 to TRBJ2-3; a stretch of 8 junction bases matches TRBD2. This TCR was recovered from a boy between 5 and 17 years old with severe ulcerative colitis. The DNA reads as follows: TGTGCCAGTAGTGGGCCTACTAGCGGAGACACAGATACGCAGTATTTT. Protein translation: CASSGPTSGDTDTQYF.